The clone carrying this T cell receptor beta chain came up many times. TCRdb independently ran MiXCR on the PCR reads; one entry per CDR3 protein. Among several thousand distinct CDR3 sequences listed, around 30% were seen once. The data derive from a study of immune characterization of retroperitoneal liposarcoma. From germline, CDR1 is LGHDT and CDR2 YNNKEL (reference sequence). The V end was cut by 2 bases, the J end by 4 bases, with 14 bases between. The CDR3 is made up of 16 amino acids. This chain connects TRBV3-1 to TRBJ1-4; D remains unclear. The TCR was taken from a male donor with retroperitoneal liposarcoma. What was sequenced was blood. CDR3 residues: CASSQSGNNGNEKLFF. The CDR3 bases are TGTGCCAGCAGCCAAAGCGGTAATAACGGTAATGAAAAACTGTTTTTT.